This T cell receptor beta chain was documented in a study of T cell clonotyping in hematopoietic cell transplantation. Germline assignment: CDR1 SGHTA and CDR2 FQGNSA. The CDR3 is made up of 11 amino acids. V was shortened by 3 bases and J by 10 bases, with 7 bases between the two germline ends. Overall study results and limits: Pathologically expanded recipient clonotypes increased progressively from day 30 to day 180 as diversity fell.

Notes on this clone: Its antigen is unknown.

The assay was immunoSEQ multiplex PCR, and TCRdb's table has in-frame clones only and misses some. The data contain fewer than 15,000 clones, roughly 89% of them singletons. The V call is TRBV7-2, the J call TRBJ2-1; no clear D. The TCR comes from a female patient aged 50-60 years who had an allogeneic stem cell transplant from an unrelated donor, so the T cells may come from the graft donor. Some clones in this sample may be carry-over from other donors' samples. This specimen was PBMCs, taken 100 days after allogeneic stem cell transplant. The CDR3, as DNA: TGTGCCAGCAGCTTTGGGGTCGAGCAGTTCTTC. Translated, it gives CASSFGVEQFF.